The clone carrying this T cell receptor beta chain was seen only a few times. Its antigen remains unknown. TCR beta CDR3 sequences were amplified from RNA transcripts. The study used the HTBI primer set for a first-round RT-PCR of the TCR CDR3. MiXCR was run by TCRdb on the multiplex PCR reads, yielding one entry per CDR3 protein. Of approximately 600,000 distinct CDR3 sequences detected, 14% appear once; the ten largest clones hold 5.8%. The CDR3 runs 15 residues. Germline assignment: CDR1 SGHTA and CDR2 FQGNSA. Trimming shortened V by 1 base and J by 8 bases, and 14 bases separated the two germline ends. The data were obtained in a study of T cells in Graves' hyperthyroidism and ophthalmopathy. Whole-study results and caveats: Most expanded thyroid clonotypes above 0.001 also appeared in blood.

It was uncontrolled infection, other autoimmune disease, pregnancy or lactation that excluded patients. The diagnostic basis comprised clinical symptoms, serum thyroxine and TRAb, thyroid ultrasound and orbital computed tomography. Progressors' blood was drawn at hyperthyroidism diagnosis, before ophthalmopathy symptoms. Sequenced: blood. The V gene is TRBV7-2, the J gene TRBJ1-4; D is possibly TRBD1 (5 bases). The source is a young woman with Graves' hyperthyroidism that later progressed to Graves' ophthalmopathy. The CDR3, as DNA: TGTGCCAGCAGCTTAGTATTGGGACTGGGCGAAAAACTGTTTTTT. Encoded protein: CASSLVLGLGEKLFF.